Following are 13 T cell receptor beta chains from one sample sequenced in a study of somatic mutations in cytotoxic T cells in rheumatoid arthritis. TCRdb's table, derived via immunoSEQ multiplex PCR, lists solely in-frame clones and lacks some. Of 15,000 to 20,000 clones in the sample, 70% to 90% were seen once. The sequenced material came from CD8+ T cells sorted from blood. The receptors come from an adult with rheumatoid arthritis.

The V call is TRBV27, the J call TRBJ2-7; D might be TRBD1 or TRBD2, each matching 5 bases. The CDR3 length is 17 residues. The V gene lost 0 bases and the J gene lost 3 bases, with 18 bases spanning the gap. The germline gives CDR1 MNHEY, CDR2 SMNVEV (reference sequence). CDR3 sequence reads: CASSLSRKGRNLYEQYF. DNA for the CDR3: TGTGCCAGCAGTTTATCCCGGAAGGGGAGAAACCTCTACGAGCAGTACTTC.

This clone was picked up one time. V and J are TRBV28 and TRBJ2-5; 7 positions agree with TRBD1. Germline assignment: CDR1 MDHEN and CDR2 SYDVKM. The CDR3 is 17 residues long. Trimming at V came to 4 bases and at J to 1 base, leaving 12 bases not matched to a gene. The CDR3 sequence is CASSWPSRDSLQETQYF. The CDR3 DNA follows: TGTGCCAGCAGTTGGCCCAGTCGGGACAGCCTCCAAGAGACCCAGTACTTC.

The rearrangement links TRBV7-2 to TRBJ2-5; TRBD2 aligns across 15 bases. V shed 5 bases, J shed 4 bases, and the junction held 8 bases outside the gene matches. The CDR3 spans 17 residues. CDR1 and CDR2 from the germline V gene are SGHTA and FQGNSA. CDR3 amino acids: CASSVGLAGGPRETQYF. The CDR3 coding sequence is TGTGCCAGCAGCGTAGGACTAGCGGGGGGGCCAAGAGAGACCCAGTACTTC.

The CDR3 loop reads CASSSGGGGRDTEAFF. CDR3 nucleotide sequence: TGTGCCAGCAGCTCCGGAGGAGGGGGAAGGGACACTGAAGCTTTCTTT. The chain combines TRBV9 with TRBJ1-1, with a tentative D call TRBD1 (6 bases). This CDR3 has 16 amino acids. The V gene's germline CDR1 is SGDLS and CDR2 YYNGEE. The V gene lost 4 bases and the J gene lost 3 bases, with 19 bases spanning the gap.

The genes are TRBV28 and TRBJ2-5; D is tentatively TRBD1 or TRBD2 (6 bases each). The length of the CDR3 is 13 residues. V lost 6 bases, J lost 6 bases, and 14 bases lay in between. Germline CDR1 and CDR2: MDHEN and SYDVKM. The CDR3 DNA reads TGTGCCAGCAGCCCGATGGGGGGCCAGACCCAGTACTTC. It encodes CASSPMGGQTQYF.

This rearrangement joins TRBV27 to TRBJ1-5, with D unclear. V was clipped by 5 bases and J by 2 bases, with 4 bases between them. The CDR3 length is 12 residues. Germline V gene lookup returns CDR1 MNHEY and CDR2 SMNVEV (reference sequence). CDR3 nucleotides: TGTGCCAGCAGTACCGGCAATCAGCCCCAGCATTTT. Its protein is CASSTGNQPQHF.

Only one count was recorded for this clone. CDR3 residues: CASSLKSSGINEQYF. The DNA for the CDR3 is TGTGCCAGCAGCTTGAAATCTAGCGGGATAAACGAGCAGTACTTC. The chain recombines TRBV7-9 with TRBJ2-7; 9 bases are shared with TRBD2. Germline CDR1 and CDR2: SEHNR and FQNEAQ (reference sequence). With 3 bases clipped from V and 5 bases from J, the junction kept 8 bases outside the gene matches. The CDR3 is 15 amino acids.

CDR3: CASSKERCTDTQYF. The CDR3 DNA sequence: TGTGCCAGCAGCAAAGAACGGTGCACAGATACGCAGTATTTT. The chain recombines TRBV21-1 with TRBJ2-3; TRBD2, as called in the table, went unchecked against the DNA. TRBV21-1 is noted as a pseudogene. The CDR3 is 14 residues long.

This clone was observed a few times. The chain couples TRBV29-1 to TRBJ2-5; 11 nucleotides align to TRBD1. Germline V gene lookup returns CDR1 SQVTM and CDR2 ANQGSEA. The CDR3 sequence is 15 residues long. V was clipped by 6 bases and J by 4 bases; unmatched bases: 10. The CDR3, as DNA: TGCAGCGTCTTCATGGGACAGGGGGGAAGAGAGACCCAGTACTTC. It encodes CSVFMGQGGRETQYF. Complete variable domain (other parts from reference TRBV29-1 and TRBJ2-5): SAVISQKPSRDICQRGTSLTIQCQVDSQVTMMFWYRQQPGQSLTLIATANQGSEATYESGFVIDKFPISRPNLTFSTLTVSNMSPEDSSIYLCSVFMGQGGRETQYFGPGTRLLVL.

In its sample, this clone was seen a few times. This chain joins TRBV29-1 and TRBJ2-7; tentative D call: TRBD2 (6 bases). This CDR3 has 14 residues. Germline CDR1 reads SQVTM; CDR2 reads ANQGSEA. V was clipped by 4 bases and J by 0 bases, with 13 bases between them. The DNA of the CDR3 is TGCAGCGTTGTCGCTCAGACTAGCTCCTACGAGCAGTACTTC. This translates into CSVVAQTSSYEQYF.

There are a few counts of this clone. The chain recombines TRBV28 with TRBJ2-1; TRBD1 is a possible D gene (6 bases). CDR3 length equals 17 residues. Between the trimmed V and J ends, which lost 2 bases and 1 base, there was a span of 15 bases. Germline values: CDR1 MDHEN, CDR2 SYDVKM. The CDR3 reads CASSLVVGGFSYNEQFF. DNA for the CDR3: TGTGCCAGCAGTTTAGTAGTAGGGGGATTTTCCTACAATGAGCAGTTCTTC.

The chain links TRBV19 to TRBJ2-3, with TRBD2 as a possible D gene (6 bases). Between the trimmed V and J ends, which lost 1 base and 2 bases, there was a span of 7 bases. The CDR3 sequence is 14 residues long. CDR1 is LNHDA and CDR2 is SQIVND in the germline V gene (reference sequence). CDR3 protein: CASSIGRDTDTQYF. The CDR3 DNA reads TGTGCCAGTAGTATAGGGCGGGACACAGATACGCAGTATTTT.

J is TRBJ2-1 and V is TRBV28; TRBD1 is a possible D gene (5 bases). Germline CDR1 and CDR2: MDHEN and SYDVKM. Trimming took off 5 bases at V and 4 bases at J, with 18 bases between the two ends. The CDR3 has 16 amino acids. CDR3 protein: CASSTHDRTPYNEQFF. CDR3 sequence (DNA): TGTGCCAGCAGTACCCATGACAGAACCCCTTACAATGAGCAGTTCTTC.